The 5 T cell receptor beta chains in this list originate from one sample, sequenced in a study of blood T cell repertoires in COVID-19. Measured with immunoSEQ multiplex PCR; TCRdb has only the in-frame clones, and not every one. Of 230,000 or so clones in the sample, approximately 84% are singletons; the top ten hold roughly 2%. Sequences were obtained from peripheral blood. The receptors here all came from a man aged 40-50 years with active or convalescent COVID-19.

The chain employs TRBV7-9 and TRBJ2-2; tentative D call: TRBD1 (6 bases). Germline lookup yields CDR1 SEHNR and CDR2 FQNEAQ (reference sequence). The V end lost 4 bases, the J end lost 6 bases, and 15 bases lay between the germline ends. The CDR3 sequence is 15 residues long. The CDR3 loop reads CASSSPGEGAGELFF. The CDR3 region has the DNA TGTGCCAGCAGCTCCCCAGGGGAAGGAGCCGGGGAGCTGTTTTTT.

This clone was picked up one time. The CDR3 sequence is CASSLVVGGRRNEQFF. The DNA of the CDR3 is TGCGCCAGCAGCTTGGTAGTGGGGGGGCGTAGGAATGAGCAGTTCTTC. The chain uses TRBV5-1 and TRBJ2-1; TRBD2 is a possible D gene (7 bases). The CDR3 sequence is 16 residues long. The V gene lost 0 bases and the J gene lost 7 bases, with 17 bases spanning the gap. Per germline, CDR1 SGHRS and CDR2 YFSETQ. The full variable domain, rest sourced from reference TRBV5-1 and TRBJ2-1, is KAGVTQTPRYLIKTRGQQVTLSCSPISGHRSVSWYQQTPGQGLQFLFEYFSETQRNKGNFPGRFSGRQFSNSRSEMNVSTLELGDSALYLCASSLVVGGRRNEQFFGPGTRLTVL.

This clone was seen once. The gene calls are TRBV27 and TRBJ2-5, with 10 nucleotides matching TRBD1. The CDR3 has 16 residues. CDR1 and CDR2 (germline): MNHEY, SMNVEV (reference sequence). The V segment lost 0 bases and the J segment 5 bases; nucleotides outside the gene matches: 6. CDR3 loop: CASSLSPGQGSETQYF. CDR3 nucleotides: TGTGCCAGCAGTTTATCGCCGGGACAGGGGAGCGAGACCCAGTACTTC.

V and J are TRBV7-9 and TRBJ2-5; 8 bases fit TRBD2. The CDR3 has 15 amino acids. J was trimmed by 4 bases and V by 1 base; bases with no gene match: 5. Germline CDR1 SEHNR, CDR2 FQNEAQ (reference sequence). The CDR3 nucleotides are TGTGCCAGCAGCTTAGTCTTCGCGGGGGGAGAGACCCAGTACTTC. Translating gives CASSLVFAGGETQYF.

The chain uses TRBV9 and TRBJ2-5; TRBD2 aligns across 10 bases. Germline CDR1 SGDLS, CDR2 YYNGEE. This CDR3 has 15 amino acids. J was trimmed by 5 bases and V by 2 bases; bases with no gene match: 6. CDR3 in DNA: TGTGCCAGCAGCGTTAGCGGGGGGAGGCTGGAGACCCAGTACTTC. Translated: CASSVSGGRLETQYF.